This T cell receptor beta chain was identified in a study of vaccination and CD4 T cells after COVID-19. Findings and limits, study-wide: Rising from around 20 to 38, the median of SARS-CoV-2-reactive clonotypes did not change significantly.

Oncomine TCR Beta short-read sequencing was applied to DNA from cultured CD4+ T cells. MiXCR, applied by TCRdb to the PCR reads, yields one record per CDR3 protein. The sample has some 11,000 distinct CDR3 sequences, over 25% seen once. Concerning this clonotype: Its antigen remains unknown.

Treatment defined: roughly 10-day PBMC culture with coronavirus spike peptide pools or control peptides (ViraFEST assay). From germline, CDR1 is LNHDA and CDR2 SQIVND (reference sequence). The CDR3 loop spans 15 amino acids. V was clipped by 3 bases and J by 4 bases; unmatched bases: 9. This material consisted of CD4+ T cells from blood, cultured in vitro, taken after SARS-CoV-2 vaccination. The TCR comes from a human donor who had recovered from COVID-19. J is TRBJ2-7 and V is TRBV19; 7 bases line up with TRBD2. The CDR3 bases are TGTGCCAGTAGTATTACTTTGCGGGAGAGGTACGAGCAGTACTTC. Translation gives CASSITLRERYEQYF.